Below are 18 T cell receptor beta chains sequenced from a single sample in a study of shared clonotypes between healthy human individuals. Libraries were prepared by immunoSEQ multiplex PCR; TCRdb keeps only in-frame clonotypes and omits some of them. The sample shows 1,400,000 or so clones, 97% to 99% of them seen only once. The material sequenced was naive CD4+ T cells sorted from blood. Subset of the sample: CD45RA+ positively selected. The receptors were gathered from a man aged 25-40 years in good health.

The chain uses TRBV11-2 and TRBJ2-1; TRBD2 aligns across 8 bases. This CDR3 is 14 amino acids long. With V trimmed by 5 bases and J by 10 bases, 10 bases remained unmatched. Germline CDR1 SGHAT, CDR2 FQNNGV. The CDR3 region is CASSPRGGTTEQFF. The CDR3, as DNA: TGTGCCAGCAGCCCCCGGGGGGGAACTACCGAGCAGTTCTTC.

The chain joins TRBV5-5 to TRBJ2-7; TRBD2 might be the D (5 bases). CDR1 is SGHKS and CDR2 is YYEKEE in the germline V gene (reference sequence). The length of the CDR3 is 15 residues. Trimming stripped 0 bases from V and 1 base from J, with 11 bases between. The CDR3 DNA reads TGTGCCAGCAGCTTGGCCAGCGGCAGATCCTACGAGCAGTACTTC. Residues: CASSLASGRSYEQYF.

Concerning this clone itself: Distinct nucleotide sequences in the sample also encode this CDR3. The rearrangement uses TRBV5-1 and TRBJ2-3; the D gene is possibly TRBD2 (5 bases). Germline V CDR1 and CDR2: SGHRS, YFSETQ. The CDR3 is 14 amino acids. The germline V and J ends were trimmed by 1 base and 2 bases, with 8 bases remaining between them. This chain's CDR3 is CASSLTGITDTQYF. As DNA, the CDR3 is TGCGCCAGCAGCTTGACGGGGATCACAGATACGCAGTATTTT.

The chain is built from TRBV19 and TRBJ2-4, with 8 bases matching TRBD1. V dropped 6 bases and J dropped 5; count of bases not matched to a gene: 6. This CDR3 contains 14 residues. CDR1 is LNHDA, CDR2 SQIVND, per germline (reference sequence). CDR3 sequence (DNA): TGTGCCAGTAGCGACAGGGGAAAGGAAAACATTCAGTACTTC. Translating it yields CASSDRGKENIQYF.

The chain uses TRBV18 and TRBJ1-4, with no clear D. This CDR3 spans 16 amino acids. Germline V gives CDR1 KGHSH, CDR2 LQKENI. Trimming stripped 0 bases from V and 3 bases from J, with 11 bases between. CDR3 residues: CASSPPAPRANEKLFF. For the CDR3, the DNA is TGTGCCAGCTCACCACCGGCTCCGAGAGCTAATGAAAAACTGTTTTTT.

The chain links TRBV27 to TRBJ1-5, with 8 nucleotides matching TRBD1. This CDR3 comprises 15 residues. The germline CDR1 and CDR2 sequences are MNHEY and SMNVEV (reference sequence). The ends lost 5 bases at V and 3 bases at J; junction bases unmatched: 6. Here the CDR3 reads CASSHRQGFNQPQHF. Written as DNA, the CDR3 is TGTGCCAGCAGTCATCGACAGGGGTTCAATCAGCCCCAGCATTTT.

This clone was recorded only once. The chain carries TRBV21-1 and TRBJ2-7; TRBD2, as called in the table, went unchecked against the DNA. TRBV21-1 is given as a pseudogene. This CDR3 region has 14 residues. The CDR3 sequence is CASSSTGTSYEQYF. For the CDR3, the DNA is TGTGCCAGCAGTAGTACCGGGACTAGCTACGAGCAGTACTTC.

The rearrangement uses TRBV18 and TRBJ2-7; 11 positions agree with TRBD2. Trimming at V came to 6 bases and at J to 0 bases, leaving 7 bases not matched to a gene. CDR1 KGHSH and CDR2 LQKENI come from the germline V gene. This CDR3 has 16 amino acids. CDR3 nucleotide sequence: TGTGCCAGCTCCGAGACCGGGACTAGCGGCTCCTACGAGCAGTACTTC. Amino acids: CASSETGTSGSYEQYF.

V usage is TRBV29-1 and J usage is TRBJ2-1; D is perhaps TRBD1 (6 bases). The length of the CDR3 is 14 residues. Germline lookup yields CDR1 SQVTM and CDR2 ANQGSEA. V shed 6 bases and J shed 2 bases, with 14 bases lying between them. The CDR3: CSVTGRDTYNEQFF. The CDR3 DNA reads as TGCAGCGTGACCGGACGGGACACCTACAATGAGCAGTTCTTC.

This chain uses TRBV5-1 with TRBJ2-3, with no clear D. The CDR3 length is 13 residues. The germline V gene has CDR1 SGHRS and CDR2 YFSETQ. The ends were cut back, 3 bases at V and 3 bases at J, with 8 bases in the middle. CDR3 sequence: CASSSPETDTQYF. Here the CDR3 DNA reads TGCGCCAGCAGCTCCCCGGAGACAGATACGCAGTATTTT.

The rearrangement joins TRBV11-3 to TRBJ1-1, with TRBD1 identical over 11 bases. The CDR3 loop spans 16 amino acids. CDR1 is SGHNT, CDR2 YENEEA, per germline. Unmatched junction bases numbered 10, after V lost 4 bases and J lost 6 bases. This CDR3 reads CASSSGQGALDAEAFF. In DNA, the CDR3 is TGTGCCAGCAGCTCAGGACAGGGGGCCTTGGATGCTGAAGCTTTCTTT.

The chain joins TRBV28 to TRBJ2-3; 9 bases agree with TRBD2. Germline V CDR1 and CDR2: MDHEN, SYDVKM. The CDR3 contains 15 residues. J gave up 6 bases and V 7 bases, and 11 bases lay outside the gene matches. CDR3 residues: CASTPSSAGGDTQYF. The CDR3 region has the DNA TGTGCCAGCACCCCCTCATCGGCGGGAGGGGATACGCAGTATTTT.

CDR3 DNA: TGTGCCTGGACCTCCCCGGGACAGGGGAGAGGGGGTGAGCAGTTCTTC. Protein: CAWTSPGQGRGGEQFF. The chain recombines TRBV30 with TRBJ2-1; 10 nucleotides agree with TRBD1. V trimming: 4 bases; J trimming: 9 bases; junction bases outside the gene matches: 15. This CDR3 contains 16 residues. Germline V gives CDR1 GTSNPN, CDR2 SVGIG (reference sequence).

The chain combines TRBV7-2 with TRBJ2-1; 11 nucleotides agree with TRBD2. V trimming: 7 bases; J trimming: 2 bases; junction bases outside the gene matches: 1. The germline CDR1 and CDR2 sequences are SGHTA and FQGNSA. There are 14 residues in the CDR3. DNA of the CDR3: TGTGCCAGCATAGCGGGAGGGCCCTACAATGAGCAGTTCTTC. Translated, it gives CASIAGGPYNEQFF.

The chain uses TRBV19 and TRBJ2-3; D gene uncertain. Trimming cost V 1 base and J 1 base, with 9 bases left between them. Germline values: CDR1 LNHDA, CDR2 SQIVND (reference sequence). The length of the CDR3 is 15 residues. The CDR3 coding sequence is TGTGCCAGTAGTATAGGGGCTTGGGGCACAGATACGCAGTATTTT. This codes for CASSIGAWGTDTQYF.

V and J are TRBV6-1 and TRBJ2-1; D gene unclear. Trimming stripped 7 bases from V and 10 bases from J, with 11 bases between. Germline V CDR1 and CDR2: MNHNS, SASEGT. The CDR3 is made up of 11 amino acids. CDR3 loop: CASTRVGEQFF. In DNA, the CDR3 is TGTGCCAGCACTCGGGTCGGCGAGCAGTTCTTC.

The chain couples TRBV23-1 to TRBJ2-6; TRBD2 agrees at 7 bases. TRBV23-1 is filed as an ORF, its function uncertain. V trimming: 0 bases; J trimming: 7 bases; junction bases outside the gene matches: 18. The CDR3 has 20 residues. CDR3 residues: CASSQSELVGGPVGANVLTF. Here the CDR3 DNA reads TGCGCCAGCAGTCAATCTGAGTTGGTGGGAGGGCCTGTCGGAGCCAACGTCCTGACTTTC.

The J gene is TRBJ1-5, the V gene TRBV18; D might be TRBD1 (6 bases). The germline V and J ends were trimmed by 4 bases and 5 bases, with 18 bases remaining between them. This CDR3 is built from 16 residues. CDR1 KGHSH and CDR2 LQKENI come from the germline V gene. CDR3 amino acids: CASSRVSGAEDQPQHF. The CDR3 bases are TGTGCCAGCTCACGAGTGTCAGGGGCCGAGGATCAGCCCCAGCATTTT.